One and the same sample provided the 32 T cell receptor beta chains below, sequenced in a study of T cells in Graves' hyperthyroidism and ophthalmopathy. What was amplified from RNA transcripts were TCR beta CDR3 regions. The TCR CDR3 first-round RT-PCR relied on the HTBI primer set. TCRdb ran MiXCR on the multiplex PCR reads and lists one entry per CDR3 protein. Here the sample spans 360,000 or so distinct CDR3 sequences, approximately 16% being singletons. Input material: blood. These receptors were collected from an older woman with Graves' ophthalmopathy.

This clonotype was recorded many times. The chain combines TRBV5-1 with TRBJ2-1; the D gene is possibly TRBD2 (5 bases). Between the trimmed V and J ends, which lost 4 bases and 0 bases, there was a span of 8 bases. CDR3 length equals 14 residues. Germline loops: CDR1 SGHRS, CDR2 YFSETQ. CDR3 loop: CASSEGFSYNEQFF. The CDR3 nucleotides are TGCGCCAGCAGCGAGGGCTTCTCCTACAATGAGCAGTTCTTC.

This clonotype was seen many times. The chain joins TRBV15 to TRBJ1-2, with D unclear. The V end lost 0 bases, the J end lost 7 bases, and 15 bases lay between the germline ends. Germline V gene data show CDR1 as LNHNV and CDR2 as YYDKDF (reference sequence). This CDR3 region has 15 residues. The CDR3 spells CATSRDGVFRSGYTF. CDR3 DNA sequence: TGTGCCACCAGCAGAGATGGGGTCTTTCGGAGTGGCTACACCTTC. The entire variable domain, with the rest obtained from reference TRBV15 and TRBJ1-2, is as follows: DAMVIQNPRYQVTQFGKPVTLSCSQTLNHNVMYWYQQKSSQAPKLLFHYYDKDFNNEADTPDNFQSRRPNTSFCFLDIRSPGLGDTAMYLCATSRDGVFRSGYTFGSGTRLTVV.

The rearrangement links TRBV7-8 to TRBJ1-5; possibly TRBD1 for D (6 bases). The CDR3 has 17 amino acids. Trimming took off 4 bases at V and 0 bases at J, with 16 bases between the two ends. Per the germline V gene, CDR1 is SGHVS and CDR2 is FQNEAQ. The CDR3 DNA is TGTGCCAGCAGCTACACAACCGGGACACTTAGCAATCAGCCCCAGCATTTT. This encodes CASSYTTGTLSNQPQHF.

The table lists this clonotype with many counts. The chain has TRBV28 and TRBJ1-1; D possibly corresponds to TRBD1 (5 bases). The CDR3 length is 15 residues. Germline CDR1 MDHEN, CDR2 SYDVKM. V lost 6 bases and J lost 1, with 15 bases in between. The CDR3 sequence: CASRSTGTWNTEAFF. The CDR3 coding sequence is TGTGCCAGCAGAAGTACCGGGACCTGGAACACTGAAGCTTTCTTT.

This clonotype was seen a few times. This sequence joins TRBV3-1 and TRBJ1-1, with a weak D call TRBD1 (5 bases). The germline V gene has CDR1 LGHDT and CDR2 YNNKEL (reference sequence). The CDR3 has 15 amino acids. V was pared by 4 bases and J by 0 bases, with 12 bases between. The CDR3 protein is CASSPVGGVNTEAFF. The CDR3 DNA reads TGTGCCAGCAGCCCTGTGGGGGGAGTGAACACTGAAGCTTTCTTT.

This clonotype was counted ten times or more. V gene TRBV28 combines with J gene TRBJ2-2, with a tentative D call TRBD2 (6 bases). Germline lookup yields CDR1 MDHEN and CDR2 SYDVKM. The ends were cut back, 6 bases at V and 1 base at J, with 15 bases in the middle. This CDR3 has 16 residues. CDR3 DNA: TGTGCCAGCAGAGTAGATGGGACTCTGAACACCGGGGAGCTGTTTTTT. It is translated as CASRVDGTLNTGELFF.

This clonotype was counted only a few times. As DNA, the CDR3 is TGTGCCAGCAGCCAACGACTCGGCGACGACAATTCCTACAATGAGCAGTTCTTC. Translating gives CASSQRLGDDNSYNEQFF. The chain has TRBV14 and TRBJ2-1, with no clear D. V lost 2 bases to trimming and J lost 1 base, with 18 bases between them. Per the germline V gene, CDR1 is SGHDN and CDR2 is FVKESK. This CDR3 is 18 amino acids long.

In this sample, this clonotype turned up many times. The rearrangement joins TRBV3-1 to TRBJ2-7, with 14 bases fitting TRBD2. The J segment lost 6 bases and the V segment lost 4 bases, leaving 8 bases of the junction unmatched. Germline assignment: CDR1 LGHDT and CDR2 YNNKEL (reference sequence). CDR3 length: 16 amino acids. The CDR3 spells CASSLRGLAGVGEQYF. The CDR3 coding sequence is TGTGCCAGCAGCCTCCGGGGACTAGCGGGAGTAGGCGAGCAGTACTTC.

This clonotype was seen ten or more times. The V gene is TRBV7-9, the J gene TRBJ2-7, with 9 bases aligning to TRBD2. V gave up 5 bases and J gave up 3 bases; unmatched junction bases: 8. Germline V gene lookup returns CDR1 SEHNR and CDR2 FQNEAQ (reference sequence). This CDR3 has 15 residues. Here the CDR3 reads CASSPMGGRVYEQYF. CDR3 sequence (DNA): TGTGCCAGCAGCCCGATGGGCGGGAGGGTCTACGAGCAGTACTTC.

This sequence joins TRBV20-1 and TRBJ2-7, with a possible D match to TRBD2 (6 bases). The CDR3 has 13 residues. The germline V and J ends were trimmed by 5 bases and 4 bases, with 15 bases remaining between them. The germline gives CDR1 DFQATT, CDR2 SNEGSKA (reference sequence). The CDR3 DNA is TGCAGTGCTGTCAAGGGACTCGCGTACGAGCAGTACTTC. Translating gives CSAVKGLAYEQYF.

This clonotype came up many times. The CDR3 region has the DNA TGTGCCAGCAAAAGAGGGCGGAACACCGGGGAGCTGTTTTTT. Translated, it gives CASKRGRNTGELFF. The chain joins TRBV2 to TRBJ2-2, with D tentatively TRBD2 (5 bases). Germline V gene sequence: CDR1 SNHLY, CDR2 FYNNEI. The CDR3 runs 14 residues. The ends were cut back, 7 bases at V and 1 base at J, with 10 bases in the middle.

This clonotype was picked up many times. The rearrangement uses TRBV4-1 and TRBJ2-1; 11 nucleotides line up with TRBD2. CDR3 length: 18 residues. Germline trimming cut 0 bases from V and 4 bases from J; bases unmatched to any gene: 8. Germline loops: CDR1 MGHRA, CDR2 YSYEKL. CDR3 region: CASSQDPGTSGFYNEQFF. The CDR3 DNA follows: TGCGCCAGCAGCCAAGACCCCGGGACTAGCGGTTTTTACAATGAGCAGTTCTTC.

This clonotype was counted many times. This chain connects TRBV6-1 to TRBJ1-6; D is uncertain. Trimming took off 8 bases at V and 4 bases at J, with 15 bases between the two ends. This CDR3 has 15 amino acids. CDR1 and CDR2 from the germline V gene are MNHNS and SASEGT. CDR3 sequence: CASFPNGFYNSPLHF. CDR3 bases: TGTGCCAGCTTCCCTAACGGGTTTTATAATTCACCCCTCCACTTT.

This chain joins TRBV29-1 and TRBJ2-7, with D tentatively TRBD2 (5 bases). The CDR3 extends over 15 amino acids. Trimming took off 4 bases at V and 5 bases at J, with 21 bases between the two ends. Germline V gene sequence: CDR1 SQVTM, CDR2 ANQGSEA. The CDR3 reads CSVGSGVGVGDEQYF. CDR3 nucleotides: TGCAGCGTTGGGTCCGGGGTTGGAGTAGGAGACGAGCAGTACTTC.

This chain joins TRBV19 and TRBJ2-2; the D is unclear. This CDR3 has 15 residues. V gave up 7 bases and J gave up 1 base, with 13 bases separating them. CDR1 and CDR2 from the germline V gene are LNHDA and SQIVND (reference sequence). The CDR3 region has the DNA TGTGCCAGTACTCTTACCTGGGAGAACACCGGGGAGCTGTTTTTT. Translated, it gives CASTLTWENTGELFF.

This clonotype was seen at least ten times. The CDR3 DNA is TGTGCCAGCGGGCGAGGCAGGGGGGGCGGGGAGCTGTTTTTT. It specifies CASGRGRGGGELFF. The V gene is TRBV2, the J gene TRBJ2-2; D is possibly TRBD1 or TRBD2 (7 bases each). Trimming shortened V by 8 bases and J by 7 bases, and 17 bases separated the two germline ends. Germline V lookup: CDR1 SNHLY, CDR2 FYNNEI. This CDR3 is 14 amino acids long.

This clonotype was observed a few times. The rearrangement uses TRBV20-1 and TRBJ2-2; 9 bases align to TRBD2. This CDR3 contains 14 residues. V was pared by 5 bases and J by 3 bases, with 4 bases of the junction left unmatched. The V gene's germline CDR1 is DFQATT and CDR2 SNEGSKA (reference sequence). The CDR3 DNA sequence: TGCAGTGCTGGTAGCGGGAGTTACACCGGGGAGCTGTTTTTT. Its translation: CSAGSGSYTGELFF.

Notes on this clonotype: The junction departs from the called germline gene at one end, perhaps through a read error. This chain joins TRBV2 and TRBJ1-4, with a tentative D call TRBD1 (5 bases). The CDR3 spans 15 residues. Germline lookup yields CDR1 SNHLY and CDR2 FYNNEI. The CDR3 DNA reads TGTGCCAGCAGTGCACCGGGACGGAGTAATGAAAAACTGGTTTTT. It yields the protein CASSAPGRSNEKLVF.

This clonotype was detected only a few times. CDR3 amino acids: CAWSPRLYSYNEQFF. CDR3 nucleotide sequence: TGTGCCTGGAGTCCGCGACTGTACTCCTACAATGAGCAGTTCTTC. V usage is TRBV30 and J usage is TRBJ2-1; D not resolved. The CDR3 is 15 amino acids. V was cut by 2 bases and J by 0 bases, with 11 bases left in between. Germline lookup yields CDR1 GTSNPN and CDR2 SVGIG (reference sequence).

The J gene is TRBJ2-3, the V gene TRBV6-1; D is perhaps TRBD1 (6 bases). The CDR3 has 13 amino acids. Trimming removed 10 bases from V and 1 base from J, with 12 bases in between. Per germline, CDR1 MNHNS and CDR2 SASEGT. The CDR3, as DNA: TGTGCCACCCTTCGACAGGGCACAGATACGCAGTATTTT. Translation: CATLRQGTDTQYF.

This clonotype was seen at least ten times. CDR3 amino acids: CASSLLAGAVDEQFF. CDR3 nucleotides: TGTGCCAGCAGTCTATTAGCGGGAGCTGTGGATGAGCAGTTCTTC. The chain uses TRBV2 and TRBJ2-1; the match to TRBD2 covers 9 bases. Germline V gene data show CDR1 as SNHLY and CDR2 as FYNNEI. CDR3 length: 15 residues. The trim removed 5 bases at V and 8 bases at J, leaving 10 bases unmatched.

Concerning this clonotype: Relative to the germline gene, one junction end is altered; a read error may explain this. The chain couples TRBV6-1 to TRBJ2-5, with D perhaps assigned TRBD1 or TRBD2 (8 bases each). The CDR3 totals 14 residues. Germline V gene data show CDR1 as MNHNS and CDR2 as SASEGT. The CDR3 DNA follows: TGTGCCAGCAGTGACAGGGGGCGGGGGGAGATCCAGTACTTC. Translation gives CASSDRGRGEIQYF.

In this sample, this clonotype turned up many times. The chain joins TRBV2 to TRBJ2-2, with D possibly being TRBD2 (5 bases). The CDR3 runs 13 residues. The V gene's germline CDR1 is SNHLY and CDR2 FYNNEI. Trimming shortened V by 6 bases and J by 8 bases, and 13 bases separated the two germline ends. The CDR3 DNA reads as TGTGCCAGCAGAGGTCCTCCGGGAGGGGAGCTGTTTTTT. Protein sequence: CASRGPPGGELFF.

CDR3 nucleotides: TGCGCCAGCAGCCAAGGAAGGGTCGCGACTAATGAAAAACTGTTTTTT. Encoded protein: CASSQGRVATNEKLFF. The rearrangement links TRBV4-1 to TRBJ1-4; D gene ambiguous. This CDR3 region has 16 residues. CDR1 MGHRA and CDR2 YSYEKL come from the germline V gene. Deletions cut 1 base from V and 2 bases from J, with 11 bases between.

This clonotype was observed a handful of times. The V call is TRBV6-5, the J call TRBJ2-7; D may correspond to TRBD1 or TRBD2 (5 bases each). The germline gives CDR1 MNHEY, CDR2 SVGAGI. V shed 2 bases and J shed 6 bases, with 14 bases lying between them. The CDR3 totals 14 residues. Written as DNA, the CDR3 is TGTGCCAGCAGTTACGGGGGTAGCGCCGGCGAGCAGTACTTC. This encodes CASSYGGSAGEQYF.

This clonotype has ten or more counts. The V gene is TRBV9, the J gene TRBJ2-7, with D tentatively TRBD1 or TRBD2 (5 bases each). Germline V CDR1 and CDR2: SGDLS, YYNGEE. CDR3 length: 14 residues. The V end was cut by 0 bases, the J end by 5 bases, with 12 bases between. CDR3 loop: CASSVAPGGNEQYF. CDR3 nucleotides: TGTGCCAGCAGCGTAGCCCCTGGGGGTAACGAGCAGTACTTC. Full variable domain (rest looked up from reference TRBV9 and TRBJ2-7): DSGVTQTPKHLITATGQRVTLRCSPRSGDLSVYWYQQSLDQGLQFLIQYYNGEERAKGNILERFSAQQFPDLHSELNLSSLELGDSALYFCASSVAPGGNEQYFGPGTRLTVT.

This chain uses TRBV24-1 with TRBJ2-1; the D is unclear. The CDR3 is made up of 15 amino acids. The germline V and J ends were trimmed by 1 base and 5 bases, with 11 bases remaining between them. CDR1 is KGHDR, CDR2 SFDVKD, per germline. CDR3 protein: CATSDFGNNNNEQFF. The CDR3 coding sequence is TGTGCCACCAGTGATTTCGGCAACAACAACAATGAGCAGTTCTTC.

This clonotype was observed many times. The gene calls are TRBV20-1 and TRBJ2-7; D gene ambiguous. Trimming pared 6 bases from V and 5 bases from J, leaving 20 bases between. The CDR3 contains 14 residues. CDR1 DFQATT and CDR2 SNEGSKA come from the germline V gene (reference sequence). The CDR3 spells CSADMMAEVHEQYF. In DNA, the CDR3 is TGCAGTGCAGACATGATGGCGGAAGTACACGAGCAGTACTTC.

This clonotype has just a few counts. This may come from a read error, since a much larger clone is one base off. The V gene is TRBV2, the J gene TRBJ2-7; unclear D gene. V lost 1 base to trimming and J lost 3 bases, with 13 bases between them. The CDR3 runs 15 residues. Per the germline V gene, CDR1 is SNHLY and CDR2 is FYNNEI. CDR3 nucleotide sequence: TGTGCCAGCAGTGAAGATCCGGGCCCCCTCTACGAGCAGTACTTC. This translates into CASSEDPGPLYEQYF.

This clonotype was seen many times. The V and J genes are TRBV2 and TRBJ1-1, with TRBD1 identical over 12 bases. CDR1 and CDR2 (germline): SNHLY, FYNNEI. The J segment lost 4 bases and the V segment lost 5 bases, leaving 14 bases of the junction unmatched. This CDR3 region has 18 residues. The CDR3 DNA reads TGTGCCAGCAGTACAGTTGGGACAGGGGGCAACTTAGTCACTGAAGCTTTCTTT. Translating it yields CASSTVGTGGNLVTEAFF. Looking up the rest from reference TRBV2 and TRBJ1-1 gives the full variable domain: EPEVTQTPSHQVTQMGQEVILRCVPISNHLYFYWYRQILGQKVEFLVSFYNNEISEKSEIFDDQFSVERPDGSNFTLKIRSTKLEDSAMYFCASSTVGTGGNLVTEAFFGQGTRLTVV.

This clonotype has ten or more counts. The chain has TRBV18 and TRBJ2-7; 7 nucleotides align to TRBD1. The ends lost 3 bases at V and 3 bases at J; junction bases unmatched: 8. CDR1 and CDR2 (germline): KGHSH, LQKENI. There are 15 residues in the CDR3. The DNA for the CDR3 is TGTGCCAGCTCACCGGACAGGTTTCAGGGCTACGAGCAGTACTTC. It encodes CASSPDRFQGYEQYF.

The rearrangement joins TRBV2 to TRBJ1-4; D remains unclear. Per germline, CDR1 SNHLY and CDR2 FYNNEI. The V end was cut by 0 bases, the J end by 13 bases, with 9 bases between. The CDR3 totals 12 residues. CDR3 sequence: CASSEAGVVLFF. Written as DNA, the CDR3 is TGTGCCAGCAGTGAAGCTGGAGTAGTACTGTTTTTT.